A single sample gave rise to the 9 T cell receptor beta chains below, sequenced in a study of CD8+CD57+ T cells in acquired aplastic anemia. Investigators profiled TCR beta VDJ and CDR3 from genomic DNA template. TCRdb redid the calling of the reads with MiXCR, one entry per CDR3 protein. The data contain roughly 250,000 distinct CDR3 sequences, 65% to 90% of them singletons. Patients chosen for sequencing had shown CD8+CD57+ cell expansion by flow cytometry. The sample consisted of sorted CD4+, CD8+, or CD8+CD57+ T cells (not recorded which) from PBMCs. These receptors came from a human donor with aplastic anemia.

V and J are TRBV10-2 and TRBJ2-3, with D maybe TRBD2 (6 bases). CDR1 and CDR2 from the germline V gene are WSHSY and SAAADI. The CDR3 has 13 residues. The germline V and J ends were trimmed by 6 bases and 2 bases, with 9 bases remaining between them. The CDR3 region has the DNA TGCGCCAGCAGGGGGACTGTCACAGATACGCAGTATTTT. Translating gives CASRGTVTDTQYF.

To note about this clonotype: The conserved phenylalanine or tryptophan is not found at the CDR3 terminus, so this likely reflects a read error. The J gene is TRBJ1-5, the V gene TRBV12-3 or TRBV12-4; 8 bases are shared with TRBD1. The CDR3 loop spans 12 amino acids. V lost 8 bases, J lost 8 bases, and 5 bases stayed unmatched. CDR3: CASGQGSEPQHS. The CDR3 region has the DNA TGTGCCAGCGGACAGGGTAGTGAGCCCCAGCATTCC.

The rearrangement links TRBV10-1 to TRBJ1-1, with D unclear. Between the trimmed V and J ends, which lost 0 bases and 7 bases, there was a span of 9 bases. Per germline, CDR1 WNHNN and CDR2 SYGVQD (reference sequence). The CDR3 contains 13 residues. CDR3 sequence: CASSESKGLEAFF. The CDR3 bases are TGCGCCAGCAGTGAGTCGAAAGGCCTTGAAGCTTTCTTT.

The DNA for the CDR3 is TGTGCCAGTAGCCTGAGCAGCGGGGCCTACGATGAGCAGTTTTTT. Translation: CASSLSSGAYDEQFF. The rearrangement links TRBV7-9 to TRBJ1-4, with D maybe TRBD1 (5 bases). The CDR3 covers 15 residues. Germline assignment: CDR1 SEHNR and CDR2 FQNEAQ (reference sequence). Trimming left V 9 bases short and J 16 bases short, with 30 bases between.

For this clonotype: At one end, the junction sequence differs from germline, possibly due to a read error. The rearrangement uses TRBV7-8 and TRBJ2-1, with D uncertain. The CDR3 runs to 17 residues. Germline assignment: CDR1 SGHVS and CDR2 FQNEAQ. In DNA form, the CDR3 reads TGTGCCAGCAGCTTAGCGGGAAGCCCCGACTCCCACAATGAGCAGTTCTTC. It is translated as CASSLAGSPDSHNEQFF.

This chain links TRBV7-6 with TRBJ2-3; D may match TRBD1 or TRBD2 (5 bases each). There are 15 residues in the CDR3. Between the trimmed V and J ends, which lost 2 bases and 15 bases, there was a span of 24 bases. Germline V gene lookup returns CDR1 SGHVS and CDR2 FNYEAQ. CDR3 coding DNA: TGTGCCAGCAGCTTACACGGGACGACTGAAGCTTTCTTTTATTTT. This sequence encodes CASSLHGTTEAFFYF.

The genes are TRBV7-9 and TRBJ2-5; D may be TRBD1 or TRBD2 (6 bases each). Trimming removed 3 bases from V and 2 bases from J, with 19 bases in between. This CDR3 contains 17 residues. CDR1 and CDR2 (germline): SEHNR, FQNEAQ (reference sequence). The CDR3 protein is CASSFRRSGGQQETQYF. For the CDR3, the DNA is TGTGCCAGCAGCTTTAGAAGGAGTGGGGGGCAGCAAGAGACCCAGTACTTC.

The rearrangement joins TRBV7-9 to TRBJ2-7; D not certain. The CDR3 is made up of 15 amino acids. The germline V gene encodes CDR1 SEHNR and CDR2 FQNEAQ (reference sequence). V shed 3 bases and J shed 5 bases, with 17 bases lying between them. The CDR3 sequence: CASSLGGVGAHEQYV. The CDR3, as DNA: TGTGCCAGCAGCTTGGGCGGCGTAGGCGCGCACGAGCAGTACGTC.

This clonotype has more than one count but fewer than ten. Possible read error: a much larger clone is one base away. This chain uses TRBV9 with TRBJ2-3; 8 bases map to TRBD2. The CDR3 runs 14 residues. In germline, CDR1 is SGDLS, CDR2 YYNGEE. V shed 3 bases, J shed 8 bases, and the junction held 8 bases outside the gene matches. DNA for the CDR3: TGTGCCAGCAGCGACGCGGGAGGTCCCGCTACGCAGTATTTT. As protein: CASSDAGGPATQYF. The whole variable domain, remainder taken from reference TRBV9 and TRBJ2-3, is DSGVTQTPKHLITATGQRVTLRCSPRSGDLSVYWYQQSLDQGLQFLIQYYNGEERAKGNILERFSAQQFPDLHSELNLSSLELGDSALYFCASSDAGGPATQYFGPGTRLTVL.